A single sample gave rise to the 31 T cell receptor beta chains below, sequenced in a study of cytomegalovirus exposure and HLA in healthy donors. 13 Jbeta primers and 60 Vbeta primers were used for the PCR. The table came from immunoSEQ multiplex PCR; TCRdb's copy has only in-frame clones and leaves some out. The data contain roughly 90,000 clones, around 84% of them seen just once; the ten biggest clones take up 2%. Sequencing was done on a sample of PBMCs. The receptor set was obtained from a man aged 18 to 29 in good health and CMV-seronegative.

V is TRBV6-5 and J is TRBJ2-7; D call uncertain. Trimming took off 8 bases at V and 3 bases at J, with 11 bases between the two ends. This CDR3 contains 12 residues. Germline assignment: CDR1 MNHEY and CDR2 SVGAGI. For the CDR3, the DNA is TGTGCCAGCGAAGTATTCGGCTACGAGCAGTACTTC. It encodes CASEVFGYEQYF.

This chain links TRBV12-1 with TRBJ2-5; the listed D gene, TRBD2, was not tested against the DNA. TRBV12-1 has pseudogene status. The CDR3 consists of 15 residues. CDR3 in DNA: TGTGCCAGCAGCTTTGAAGGACTAGAGAAAGAGACCCAGTACTTC. It specifies CASSFEGLEKETQYF.

The chain carries TRBV19 and TRBJ1-5; maybe TRBD1 (5 bases). The V end lost 3 bases, the J end lost 1 base, and 16 bases lay between the germline ends. Germline values: CDR1 LNHDA, CDR2 SQIVND (reference sequence). This CDR3 is built from 17 residues. CDR3 residues: CASSIQGMVGSNQPQHF. CDR3 in DNA: TGTGCCAGTAGTATTCAGGGAATGGTAGGAAGCAATCAGCCCCAGCATTTT.

The chain's CDR3 is CASSYSSGDDGQPQHF. Here the CDR3 DNA reads TGTGCCAGCAGTTACTCCTCGGGGGATGATGGCCAGCCCCAGCATTTT. The chain uses TRBV6-5 and TRBJ1-5, with D possibly TRBD1 on 5 matching bases. Per germline, CDR1 MNHEY and CDR2 SVGAGI. This CDR3 region has 16 residues. Trimming pared 0 bases from V and 7 bases from J, leaving 16 bases between.

The chain recombines TRBV18 with TRBJ1-5; TRBD1 matches 7 bases. CDR1 and CDR2 (germline): KGHSH, LQKENI. Trimming removed 3 bases from V and 4 bases from J; junction bases left unmatched: 0. The CDR3 is 13 residues long. In nucleotides, the CDR3 is TGTGCCAGCTCACCGGGACAGAATCAGCCCCAGCATTTT. This sequence encodes CASSPGQNQPQHF.

The J gene is TRBJ2-1, the V gene TRBV18; 11 nucleotides align to TRBD2. V shed 5 bases and J 12 bases; nucleotides not matched to a gene: 18. Germline values: CDR1 KGHSH, CDR2 LQKENI. The CDR3 runs 17 residues. CDR3 loop: CASSTGEYGLAGGSQFF. For the CDR3, the DNA is TGTGCCAGCTCAACTGGGGAATACGGGCTAGCGGGGGGCTCGCAGTTCTTC.

V and J are TRBV4-2 and TRBJ2-7, with 9 positions matching TRBD1. Germline-derived CDR1 and CDR2 are LGHNA and YNFKEQ. The junction had 4 bases not matched to a gene; V was cut back by 5 bases and J by 5 bases. This CDR3 has 13 amino acids. The CDR3 sequence is CASSSRTGDEQYF. In DNA, the CDR3 is TGTGCCAGCAGCTCCCGGACAGGGGACGAGCAGTACTTC.

The chain joins TRBV2 to TRBJ1-1, with a tentative D call TRBD1 (5 bases). The ends were cut back, 8 bases at V and 7 bases at J, with 11 bases in the middle. The CDR3 totals 11 residues. Germline CDR1 reads SNHLY; CDR2 reads FYNNEI. The CDR3 sequence: CASESRVEAFF. The CDR3 nucleotides read TGTGCCAGCGAGTCCAGGGTTGAAGCTTTCTTT.

Comments on this clone: One end of the junction is discordant with germline, which a read error may explain. The chain uses TRBV5-1 and TRBJ1-2; 7 positions match TRBD1. Germline CDR1 is SGHRS and CDR2 is YFSETQ. The CDR3 has 12 amino acids. Here the CDR3 reads CASSDTEGAPTF. CDR3 bases: TGCGCCAGCAGCGACACGGAGGGGGCTCCAACTTTC.

The rearrangement links TRBV30 to TRBJ1-1; no clear D gene. CDR3 size: 11 residues. The V gene lost 0 bases and the J gene lost 8 bases, with 7 bases spanning the gap. Per the germline V gene, CDR1 is GTSNPN and CDR2 is SVGIG (reference sequence). This CDR3 reads CAWSVAIEAFF. The CDR3 bases are TGTGCCTGGAGTGTAGCGATCGAAGCTTTCTTT.

The chain couples TRBV19 to TRBJ1-1, with a tentative D call TRBD1 (5 bases). Between the trimmed V and J ends, which lost 0 bases and 4 bases, there was a span of 21 bases. Germline V lookup: CDR1 LNHDA, CDR2 SQIVND (reference sequence). The CDR3 runs to 18 residues. The chain's CDR3 is CASSIDGIGAELGTEAFF. Written as DNA, the CDR3 is TGTGCCAGTAGTATAGATGGTATTGGGGCAGAGCTGGGCACTGAAGCTTTCTTT.

The chain employs TRBV11-2 and TRBJ1-1; weak D call: TRBD1 (5 bases). This CDR3 spans 16 amino acids. Germline assignment: CDR1 SGHAT and CDR2 FQNNGV. Trimming pared 1 base from V and 5 bases from J, leaving 17 bases between. The CDR3 sequence is CASSLALLGGRTEAFF. DNA for the CDR3: TGTGCCAGCAGCTTAGCCCTGCTGGGGGGTCGAACTGAAGCTTTCTTT.

The chain is built from TRBV4-1 and TRBJ2-3; possible D gene TRBD2, 7 bases. Germline loops: CDR1 MGHRA, CDR2 YSYEKL. The CDR3 runs to 17 residues. Between the trimmed V and J ends, which lost 4 bases and 4 bases, there was a span of 21 bases. This CDR3 reads CASSRGAGGGGADTQYF. The CDR3, as DNA: TGCGCCAGCAGCCGGGGGGCCGGCGGGGGAGGGGCAGATACGCAGTATTTT.

The chain joins TRBV30 to TRBJ1-5, with D possibly matching TRBD1 (6 bases). V lost 3 bases and J lost 3, with 15 bases in between. The CDR3 has 15 residues. Germline CDR1 reads GTSNPN; CDR2 reads SVGIG (reference sequence). The CDR3 DNA sequence: TGTGCCTGGAGCCCCCTCTACAGGGTCAATCAGCCCCAGCATTTT. Encoded protein: CAWSPLYRVNQPQHF.

The chain is built from TRBV9 and TRBJ2-1, with 9 bases lining up with TRBD2. Germline V gene sequence: CDR1 SGDLS, CDR2 YYNGEE. J was trimmed by 6 bases and V by 0 bases; bases with no gene match: 4. CDR3 length: 15 residues. Here the CDR3 reads CASSVGGGGANEQFF. Here the CDR3 DNA reads TGTGCCAGCAGCGTAGGAGGCGGGGGGGCCAATGAGCAGTTCTTC.

The chain recombines TRBV5-5 with TRBJ1-2; tentative D call: TRBD1 (6 bases). CDR3 length: 15 residues. V lost 4 bases and J 0 bases, leaving 13 bases between the germline ends. Germline V lookup: CDR1 SGHKS, CDR2 YYEKEE (reference sequence). The CDR3 coding sequence is TGTGCCAGCAGCCTAGGACAGACGTCTAACTATGGCTACACCTTC. Its protein is CASSLGQTSNYGYTF.

This clone appeared a few times. The rearrangement uses TRBV7-2 and TRBJ2-3; 14 nucleotides align to TRBD2. The germline V gene encodes CDR1 SGHTA and CDR2 FQGNSA. V lost 3 bases to trimming and J lost 6 bases; unmatched junction nucleotides: 8. This CDR3 spans 17 amino acids. The CDR3 spells CASSFKGLAGGADTQYF. DNA for the CDR3: TGTGCCAGCAGCTTCAAAGGACTAGCGGGGGGTGCGGATACGCAGTATTTT.

V is TRBV18 and J is TRBJ1-2; 8 bases align to TRBD1. V lost 3 bases, J lost 4 bases, and 4 bases stayed unmatched. The CDR3 consists of 14 residues. CDR1 and CDR2 (germline): KGHSH, LQKENI. The CDR3 is CASSPEGQGYGYTF. The CDR3 nucleotides read TGTGCCAGCTCACCGGAAGGACAGGGCTATGGCTACACCTTC.

This chain uses TRBV11-3 with TRBJ2-2; 9 bases match TRBD2. Looked up from germline, CDR1 is SGHNT and CDR2 is YENEEA. CDR3 length: 15 amino acids. With 4 bases clipped from V and 3 bases from J, the junction kept 3 bases outside the gene matches. CDR3 sequence reads: CASSSGTSHTGELFF. CDR3 nucleotide sequence: TGTGCCAGCAGCTCGGGGACTAGCCACACCGGGGAGCTGTTTTTT.

V is TRBV28 and J is TRBJ1-2, with TRBD1 matching 9 bases. V was pared by 10 bases and J by 6 bases, with 3 bases of the junction left unmatched. Germline-derived CDR1 and CDR2 are MDHEN and SYDVKM. This CDR3 region has 11 residues. Written as DNA, the CDR3 is TGTGCCATACAGGGGGCTGATGGCTACACCTTC. Protein sequence: CAIQGADGYTF.

This clone has a handful of counts. The chain links TRBV6-5 to TRBJ2-7; 11 bases match TRBD2. Germline V lookup: CDR1 MNHEY, CDR2 SVGAGI. The CDR3 has 15 amino acids. Losses at the gene ends were 6 bases for V and 5 bases for J; bases not matched to a gene: 9. In DNA, the CDR3 is TGTGCCAGCAGCAACGCAGGGACTAGCGGAAACGAGCAGTACTTC. Protein product: CASSNAGTSGNEQYF.

The chain links TRBV2 to TRBJ1-4; no clear D gene. V lost 4 bases, J lost 12 bases, and 15 bases lay in between. This CDR3 is 13 amino acids long. The germline V gene has CDR1 SNHLY and CDR2 FYNNEI. The DNA for the CDR3 is TGTGCCAGCAGTGTTAGGGAGGCATGGGAACTGTTTTTT. Protein sequence: CASSVREAWELFF.

The chain is built from TRBV30 and TRBJ1-5; D gene uncertain. V lost 7 bases to trimming and J lost 3 bases, with 13 bases between them. This CDR3 has 13 amino acids. The V gene's germline CDR1 is GTSNPN and CDR2 SVGIG (reference sequence). The CDR3 DNA follows: TGTGCCTACGCTCCGGGGATCAATCAGCCCCAGCATTTT. Translated, it gives CAYAPGINQPQHF.

V is TRBV6-4 and J is TRBJ2-3; 9 bases are shared with TRBD2. The CDR3 runs to 15 residues. The V segment lost 4 bases and the J segment 2 bases; nucleotides outside the gene matches: 4. The germline V gene has CDR1 MRHNA and CDR2 SNTAGT. CDR3 residues: CASSVGGGVTDTQYF. The CDR3 DNA follows: TGTGCCAGCAGTGTCGGCGGGGGGGTCACAGATACGCAGTATTTT.

This clone has only a few counts. This chain joins TRBV11-2 and TRBJ2-6; D is unresolved. Trimming removed 1 base at V and 1 base at J, with 11 bases between. This CDR3 has 17 amino acids. Germline V gives CDR1 SGHAT, CDR2 FQNNGV. The CDR3 reads CASSLGLRGSGANVLTF. Here the CDR3 DNA reads TGTGCCAGCAGCTTAGGCCTCCGAGGATCTGGGGCCAACGTCCTGACTTTC. The full variable domain, its missing parts supplied by reference TRBV11-2 and TRBJ2-6, is EAGVAQSPRYKIIEKRQSVAFWCNPISGHATLYWYQQILGQGPKLLIQFQNNGVVDDSQLPKDRFSAERLKGVDSTLKIQPAKLEDSAVYLCASSLGLRGSGANVLTFGAGSRLTVL.

A word on this clone: One junction end does not reproduce the germline sequence, and a read error may be involved. The chain carries TRBV7-9 and TRBJ2-2, with D hard to call. The V gene's germline CDR1 is SEHNR and CDR2 FQNEAQ (reference sequence). This CDR3 is built from 13 residues. CDR3 nucleotide sequence: TGTTCCAGCACCCCTTATAACACCGGGGAGCTGTTTTTT. This translates into CSSTPYNTGELFF.

The chain employs TRBV2 and TRBJ2-1; D is unresolved. Germline values: CDR1 SNHLY, CDR2 FYNNEI. The CDR3 is 11 residues long. The ends were cut back, 4 bases at V and 16 bases at J, with 14 bases in the middle. This chain's CDR3 is CASSGARAHFF. The CDR3 DNA follows: TGTGCCAGCAGTGGGGCTCGCGCGCATTTCTTC.

A remark on this clone: The same CDR3 can be traced to other DNA sequences in this sample. The chain carries TRBV7-2 and TRBJ2-6, with D perhaps matching TRBD2 (5 bases). The CDR3 runs 15 residues. V lost 7 bases and J 4 bases, leaving 14 bases between the germline ends. The germline V gene encodes CDR1 SGHTA and CDR2 FQGNSA. The CDR3 region is CASTKAGSGANVLTF. CDR3 in DNA: TGTGCCAGCACCAAGGCGGGCTCCGGGGCCAACGTCCTGACTTTC.

This clone has only a few counts. The J gene is TRBJ1-2, the V gene TRBV5-1, with 7 bases matching TRBD1. The length of the CDR3 is 17 residues. Germline V gene lookup returns CDR1 SGHRS and CDR2 YFSETQ. V was clipped by 4 bases and J by 6 bases; unmatched bases: 18. CDR3 nucleotide sequence: TGCGCCAGCAGCCTCGGACAGGCCCTACCAAAAAGTGATGGCTACACCTTC. Its protein product is CASSLGQALPKSDGYTF.

This chain uses TRBV2 with TRBJ2-7, with a possible D match to TRBD1 (6 bases). The V gene's germline CDR1 is SNHLY and CDR2 FYNNEI. This CDR3 has 15 amino acids. V was cut by 7 bases and J by 0 bases, with 16 bases left in between. The CDR3 is CASNRDTLYSYEQYF. In nucleotides, the CDR3 is TGTGCCAGCAACCGGGACACCCTCTACTCCTACGAGCAGTACTTC.

This sequence joins TRBV27 and TRBJ2-3, with 8 bases that match TRBD1. Trimming at V came to 6 bases and at J to 4 bases, leaving 12 bases not matched to a gene. CDR1 and CDR2 from the germline V gene are MNHEY and SMNVEV (reference sequence). The CDR3 contains 16 residues. The CDR3 reads CASRYIWTGLPDTQYF. For the CDR3, the DNA is TGTGCCAGCAGATATATATGGACAGGGCTCCCAGATACGCAGTATTTT.